Presented here are 17 T cell receptor beta chains from one specimen sequenced in a study of cytomegalovirus exposure and HLA in healthy donors. 60 Vbeta and 13 Jbeta primers were used in PCR. The assay was immunoSEQ multiplex PCR, and TCRdb's table has in-frame clones only and misses some. The table lists 90,000 to 120,000 clones, around 76% of them singletons, with approximately 2.6% in the top ten. The sample consisted of PBMCs. The receptors come from a man aged 25 to 40 in good health and CMV-seropositive.

This clone occurred a few times. The germline gene is not matched at one end of the junction; a read error may be the cause. This chain uses TRBV15 with TRBJ2-6, with D possibly being TRBD1 (5 bases). The germline gives CDR1 LNHNV, CDR2 YYDKDF (reference sequence). The CDR3 is 15 amino acids. The CDR3 here is CATSRDGTGANGLTF. Written as DNA, the CDR3 is TGTGCCACCAGCAGAGATGGAACTGGGGCCAACGGCCTGACTTTC.

The chain has TRBV2 and TRBJ2-3; D is possibly TRBD2 (6 bases). The CDR3 loop spans 16 amino acids. V was cut by 6 bases and J by 3 bases, with 19 bases left in between. Germline V gene data show CDR1 as SNHLY and CDR2 as FYNNEI. The CDR3: CASSRRESLSTDTQYF. DNA for the CDR3: TGTGCCAGCAGCCGCCGGGAGAGTCTGTCGACAGATACGCAGTATTTT.

The CDR3 spells CASSSDTAPGIYGYTF. The CDR3 DNA sequence: TGTGCCAGCAGCTCGGACACTGCCCCAGGGATCTATGGCTACACCTTC. The chain has TRBV27 and TRBJ1-2, with D perhaps TRBD1 (5 bases). The V gene's germline CDR1 is MNHEY and CDR2 SMNVEV (reference sequence). V shed 6 bases and J shed 4 bases, with 21 bases lying between them. The CDR3 loop spans 16 amino acids.

This sequence joins TRBV5-1 and TRBJ2-7, with D perhaps TRBD1 (6 bases). The V gene's germline CDR1 is SGHRS and CDR2 YFSETQ. CDR3 length: 14 residues. V gave up 4 bases and J gave up 6 bases, with 17 bases separating them. CDR3 in amino acids: CASSIRQARGEQYF. CDR3 in DNA: TGCGCCAGCAGCATACGACAGGCAAGAGGCGAGCAGTACTTC.

The chain joins TRBV20-1 to TRBJ1-2, with D possibly matching TRBD1 (5 bases). Germline assignment: CDR1 DFQATT and CDR2 SNEGSKA (reference sequence). The CDR3 has 11 amino acids. The germline V and J ends were trimmed by 6 bases and 5 bases, with 10 bases remaining between them. The CDR3 reads CSADRRYGYTF. The CDR3, as DNA: TGCAGTGCCGACAGAAGGTATGGCTACACCTTC.

In this sample, this clone turned up a few times. V gene TRBV7-9 combines with J gene TRBJ2-7; 7 bases agree with TRBD2. The CDR3 covers 15 residues. CDR1 and CDR2 from the germline V gene are SEHNR and FQNEAQ (reference sequence). V lost 3 bases, J lost 2 bases, and 7 bases stayed unmatched. This CDR3 reads CASSFPSGPPYEQYF. In nucleotides, the CDR3 is TGTGCCAGCAGCTTCCCTAGCGGTCCCCCCTACGAGCAGTACTTC. Full variable domain (rest looked up from reference TRBV7-9 and TRBJ2-7): DTGVSQNPRHKITKRGQNVTFRCDPISEHNRLYWYRQTLGQGPEFLTYFQNEAQLEKSRLLSDRFSAERPKGSFSTLEIQRTEQGDSAMYLCASSFPSGPPYEQYFGPGTRLTVT.

V and J are TRBV9 and TRBJ2-3, with no clear D. Germline V gives CDR1 SGDLS, CDR2 YYNGEE. Trimming took 0 bases from V and 4 from J, leaving 9 bases between them. CDR3 length: 14 residues. The CDR3 spells CASSVVIYADTQYF. The CDR3 DNA is TGTGCCAGCAGCGTAGTGATCTACGCAGATACGCAGTATTTT.

This clone was counted a single time. The J gene is TRBJ2-1, the V gene TRBV10-2, with 7 bases matching TRBD2. Germline V gives CDR1 WSHSY, CDR2 SAAADI. The CDR3 is made up of 14 amino acids. The V gene end was trimmed by 2 bases and the J gene end by 10 bases; junction bases not matched to a gene: 8. CDR3 sequence (DNA): TGCGCCAGCAGTGAGGTGAAGGTGGGGGGGGAGCAGTTCTTC. Its translation: CASSEVKVGGEQFF.

V and J are TRBV9 and TRBJ2-7, with D tentatively TRBD2 (7 bases). Trimming stripped 0 bases from V and 6 bases from J, with 22 bases between. CDR3 length equals 17 residues. Per germline, CDR1 SGDLS and CDR2 YYNGEE. CDR3 in DNA: TGTGCCAGCAGCGTAGGGTTGACGGGCGGGGGCTTCTCCGAGCAGTACTTC. It codes for CASSVGLTGGGFSEQYF.

This sequence joins TRBV6-4 and TRBJ2-4, with 7 bases identical to TRBD2. The V gene's germline CDR1 is MRHNA and CDR2 SNTAGT. The CDR3 sequence is 18 residues long. After removal of 2 bases from V and 1 base from J, the junction contained 11 bases not matched to a gene. This CDR3 reads CASSDTVGGRRAKNIQYF. CDR3 DNA sequence: TGTGCCAGCAGTGACACGGTCGGGGGGAGGAGGGCCAAAAACATTCAGTACTTC.

This sequence joins TRBV30 and TRBJ1-5; D is ambiguous. Per germline, CDR1 GTSNPN and CDR2 SVGIG (reference sequence). Trimming cost V 0 bases and J 7 bases, with 10 bases left between them. The CDR3 loop spans 13 amino acids. DNA for the CDR3: TGTGCCTGGAGTGTACGGGAGGCCCAGCCCCAGCATTTT. Translated: CAWSVREAQPQHF.

This chain uses TRBV30 with TRBJ2-7, with D maybe TRBD2 (7 bases). The CDR3 totals 14 residues. The V gene lost 4 bases and the J gene lost 6 bases, with 19 bases spanning the gap. Germline V gene sequence: CDR1 GTSNPN, CDR2 SVGIG (reference sequence). Written as DNA, the CDR3 is TGTGCCTGGATTATAGGGGGGGGGCGGGGCGAGCAGTACTTC. Translated: CAWIIGGGRGEQYF.

The V call is TRBV5-1, the J call TRBJ2-1, with 9 bases that match TRBD1. Looked up from germline, CDR1 is SGHRS and CDR2 is YFSETQ. The CDR3 contains 15 residues. After removal of 2 bases from V and 2 bases from J, the junction contained 2 bases not matched to a gene. The CDR3 loop is CASSFRDRAYNEQFF. The CDR3 DNA sequence: TGCGCCAGCAGCTTCCGGGACAGGGCCTACAATGAGCAGTTCTTC. The variable domain in full, with the rest retrieved from reference TRBV5-1 and TRBJ2-1, is KAGVTQTPRYLIKTRGQQVTLSCSPISGHRSVSWYQQTPGQGLQFLFEYFSETQRNKGNFPGRFSGRQFSNSRSEMNVSTLELGDSALYLCASSFRDRAYNEQFFGPGTRLTVL.

This clone occurred a few times. The rearrangement uses TRBV14 and TRBJ2-2; D gene unclear. CDR3 length: 14 amino acids. The V end was cut by 1 base, the J end by 1 base, with 4 bases between. CDR1 is SGHDN and CDR2 is FVKESK in the germline V gene. The CDR3 DNA reads TGTGCCAGCAGCCAAGTCCTGAACACCGGGGAGCTGTTTTTT. Amino acid sequence: CASSQVLNTGELFF. The full variable domain, rest sourced from reference TRBV14 and TRBJ2-2, is EAGVTQFPSHSVIEKGQTVTLRCDPISGHDNLYWYRRVMGKEIKFLLHFVKESKQDESGMPNNRFLAERTGGTYSTLKVQPAELEDSGVYFCASSQVLNTGELFFGEGSRLTVL.

V is TRBV7-8 and J is TRBJ1-5, with D unclear. The V and J ends lost 4 bases and 4 bases respectively, with 8 bases between them. The CDR3 has 13 amino acids. Germline V gives CDR1 SGHVS, CDR2 FQNEAQ. As DNA, the CDR3 is TGTGCCAGCAGCTCGACTCTTAATCAGCCCCAGCATTTT. Residues: CASSSTLNQPQHF. The variable domain in full, with the rest retrieved from reference TRBV7-8 and TRBJ1-5, is GAGVSQSPRYKVAKRGQDVALRCDPISGHVSLFWYQQALGQGPEFLTYFQNEAQLDKSGLPSDRFFAERPEGSVSTLKIQRTQQEDSAVYLCASSSTLNQPQHFGDGTRLSIL.

This CDR3 is CASSVVGRYNSPLHF. Written as DNA, the CDR3 is TGTGCCAGCAGCGTAGTTGGCCGTTATAATTCACCCCTCCACTTT. J is TRBJ1-6 and V is TRBV9; D gene uncertain. Germline V gene data show CDR1 as SGDLS and CDR2 as YYNGEE. V was pared by 0 bases and J by 4 bases, with 8 bases between. This CDR3 has 15 residues.

This sequence joins TRBV18 and TRBJ2-6; D is unclear. The length of the CDR3 is 15 residues. V dropped 8 bases and J dropped 4 bases, with 15 bases sitting between them. Germline-derived CDR1 and CDR2 are KGHSH and LQKENI. This CDR3 reads CASQVSGSGANVLTF. CDR3 bases: TGTGCCAGCCAAGTGTCCGGGTCGGGGGCCAACGTCCTGACTTTC.